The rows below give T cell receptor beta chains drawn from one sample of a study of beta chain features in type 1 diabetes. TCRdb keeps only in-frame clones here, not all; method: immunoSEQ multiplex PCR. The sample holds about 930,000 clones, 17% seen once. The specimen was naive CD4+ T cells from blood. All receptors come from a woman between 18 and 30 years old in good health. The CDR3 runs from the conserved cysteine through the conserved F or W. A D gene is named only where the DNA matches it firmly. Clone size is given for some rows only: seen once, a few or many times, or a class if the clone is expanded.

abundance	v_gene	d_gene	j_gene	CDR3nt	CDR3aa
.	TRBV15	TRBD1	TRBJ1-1	TGTGCCACCAGCAGAGATTACCAGGGGGTGGCCCACATGAACACTGAAGCTTTCTTT	CATSRDYQGVAHMNTEAFF
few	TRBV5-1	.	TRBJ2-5	TGCGCCAGCAGGCTGGGGACACTCCAAGAGACCCAGTACTTC	CASRLGTLQETQYF
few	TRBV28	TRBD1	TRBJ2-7	TGTGCCAGCAGTTTAACGACAGGGATCCACGAGCAGTACTTC	CASSLTTGIHEQYF
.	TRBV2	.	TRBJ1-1	TGTGCCAGCAGTGATGGCGGGTCAGTCGGCACTGAAGCTTTCTTT	CASSDGGSVGTEAFF
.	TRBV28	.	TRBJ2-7	TGTGCCAGCACCCCAGGGGAGAGGAAGTACTTC	CASTPGERKYF
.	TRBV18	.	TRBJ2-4	TGTGCCAGCTCAAGGGAGTTGGACATTCAGTACTTC	CASSRELDIQYF
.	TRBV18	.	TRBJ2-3	TGTGCCAGCTCACTGAGCGGTACTAGCACAGATACGCAGTATTTT	CASSLSGTSTDTQYF
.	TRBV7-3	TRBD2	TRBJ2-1	TGTGCCAGCAGCCCATCCGGGACTACTGGGAATGAGCAGTTCTTC	CASSPSGTTGNEQFF
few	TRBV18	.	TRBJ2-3	TGTGCCAGCTCAGGAGGCCGCACGAGTACAGATACGCAGTATTTT	CASSGGRTSTDTQYF
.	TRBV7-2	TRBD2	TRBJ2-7	TGTGCCAGCAGCTTAGTAGCGGGAGGGCCCTACGAGCAGTACTTC	CASSLVAGGPYEQYF
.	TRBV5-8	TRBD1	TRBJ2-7	TGTGCCAGCAGCTTCCGGGACAGGGGGTACGAGCAGTACTTC	CASSFRDRGYEQYF
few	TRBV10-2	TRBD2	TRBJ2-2	TGCGCCACAAAGGGACTAGCGGGGCCTTACGGGGAGCTGTTTTTT	CATKGLAGPYGELFF
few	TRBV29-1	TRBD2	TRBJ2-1	TGCAGCTTATTAGCGGGAGTCTCCCACAATGAGCAGTTCTTC	CSLLAGVSHNEQFF
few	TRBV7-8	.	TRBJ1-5	TGTGCCAGCAGCTTAGGGGCCGGTTGGGCTCAGCCCCAGCATTTT	CASSLGAGWAQPQHF
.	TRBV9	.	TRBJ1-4	TGTGCCAGCAGCGTAGGTCCTACAACTAATGAAAAACTGTTTTTT	CASSVGPTTNEKLFF
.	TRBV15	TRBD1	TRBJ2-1	TGTGCCACCAGCAGTGGACAGGGGGTGCACAATGAGCAGTTCTTC	CATSSGQGVHNEQFF
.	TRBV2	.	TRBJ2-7	TGTGCCAGCAGTGACTTAGGAGGAATCTCCTACGAGCAGTACTTC	CASSDLGGISYEQYF
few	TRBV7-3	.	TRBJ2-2	TGTGCCAGCAGCTTACTCGGCCCCCGCACCGGGGAGCTGTTTTTT	CASSLLGPRTGELFF
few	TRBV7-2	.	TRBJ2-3	TGTGCCAGCAGCGGCCAAGGGAATACGCAGTATTTT	CASSGQGNTQYF
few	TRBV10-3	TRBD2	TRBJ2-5	TGTGCCATCAGTGACCCGACTAGCGGGAGGGAGGGGGAGACCCAGTACTTC	CAISDPTSGREGETQYF
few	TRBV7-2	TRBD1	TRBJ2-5	TGTGCCAGCAGTTCCGGGACAGGGATGCGAGAGACCCAGTACTTC	CASSSGTGMRETQYF
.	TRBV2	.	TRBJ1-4	TGTGCCAGCAGCTACGGAGGTTCTAGTGAAAAACTGTTTTTT	CASSYGGSSEKLFF
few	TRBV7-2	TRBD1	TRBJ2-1	TGTGCCAGCAGCCGAAGCAGGGGGCTGTTGGGGAATGAGCAGTTCTTC	CASSRSRGLLGNEQFF
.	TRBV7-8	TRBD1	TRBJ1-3	TGTGCCAGCAGCTTCCGGGACAGGGAAGCTGGAAACACCATATATTTT	CASSFRDREAGNTIYF
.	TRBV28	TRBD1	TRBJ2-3	TGTGCCAGCAGTAGCCCTGGGGACAGGAGCACAGATACGCAGTATTTT	CASSSPGDRSTDTQYF
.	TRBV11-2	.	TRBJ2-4	TGTGCCAGCAGCTTAGGACACATAGCCAAAAACATTCAGTACTTC	CASSLGHIAKNIQYF
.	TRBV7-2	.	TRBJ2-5	TGTGCCAGCAGCTTAGTTGGGGCCGAGACCCAGTACTTC	CASSLVGAETQYF
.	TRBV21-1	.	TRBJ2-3	TGTGCCAGCAGCATCGCTAGCGGGAGCCCTCTCCCCTCGGATACGCAGTATTTT	CASSIASGSPLPSDTQYF
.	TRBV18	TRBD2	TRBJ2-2	TGTGCCAGCTCACCGCGATACGGGAGGGCGAACACCGGGGAGCTGTTTTTT	CASSPRYGRANTGELFF
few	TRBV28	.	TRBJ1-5	TGTGCCAGCAGTCAAACCACCGGGACAAACTTTCATCAGCCCCAGCATTTT	CASSQTTGTNFHQPQHF
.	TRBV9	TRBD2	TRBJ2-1	TGTGCCAGCAGCGTAGCTTCTGGACTAGACTACAATGAGCAGTTCTTC	CASSVASGLDYNEQFF
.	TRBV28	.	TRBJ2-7	TGTGCCAGCCCCCTGTCCACGGACTGGCTCGAGCAGTACTTC	CASPLSTDWLEQYF
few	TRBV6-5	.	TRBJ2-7	TGTGCCAGCAGTTGGGCGGGAGAGCAGTACTTC	CASSWAGEQYF
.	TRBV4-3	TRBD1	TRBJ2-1	TGCGCCAGCAGCCAAGATCGGACAGGTAATTCCTACAATGAGCAGTTCTTC	CASSQDRTGNSYNEQFF
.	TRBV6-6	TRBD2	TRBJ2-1	TGTGCCAGCAGGTCTAGCGGGAGTTCCTACAATGAGCAGTTCTTC	CASRSSGSSYNEQFF
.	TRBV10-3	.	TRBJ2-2	TGTGCCATCCGGGGGACGGACACATTGAACACCGGGGAGCTGTTTTTT	CAIRGTDTLNTGELFF
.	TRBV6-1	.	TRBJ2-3	TGTGCCAGCAGTGAAGGTGCAAACTCCGGCACGCAGTATTTT	CASSEGANSGTQYF
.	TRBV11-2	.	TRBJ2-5	TGTGCCAGCAGCTTAATGGGCGTGCGGGGAGAGACCCAGTACTTC	CASSLMGVRGETQYF
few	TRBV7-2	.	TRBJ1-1	TGTGCCAGCAGCTTAGCTCGGGTTGAAGCTTTCTTT	CASSLARVEAFF
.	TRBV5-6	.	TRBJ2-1	TGTGCCAGCAGCTCTCCCCCTAGTTCCTGGATAAATGAGCAGTTCTTC	CASSSPPSSWINEQFF
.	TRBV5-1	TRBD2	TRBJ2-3	TGCGCCAGCAGCTTGGGGCCCGAGGTAGCGGGAGATACGCAGTATTTT	CASSLGPEVAGDTQYF
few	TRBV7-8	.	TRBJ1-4	TGTGCCAGCAGCCCATCCCCTAGAGTGTTGAATTGGGAACTGTTTTTT	CASSPSPRVLNWELFF
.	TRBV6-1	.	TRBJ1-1	TGTGCCAGCAGATTACAGGGAGAAGCTTTCTTT	CASRLQGEAFF